These 27 T cell receptor beta chains share one sample of origin, sequenced in a study of CD8+ T cells in alopecia areata. Specified treatment: oral pan-JAK inhibitor, 5-10 mg twice daily. Extracted from the samples, RNA was reverse transcribed into cDNA to serve as the sequencing template. TCRdb's table, derived via immunoSEQ multiplex PCR, lists solely in-frame clones and lacks some. The table has under 150,000 clones, about 50% seen once. Sequenced material: CD4+ T cells sorted from blood, taken at week 4, from a patient treated with tofacitinib. Receptors originate from a human donor with alopecia areata.

V gene TRBV4-1 combines with J gene TRBJ1-6, with D unclear. V lost 0 bases and J lost 3, with 18 bases in between. Germline CDR1 is MGHRA and CDR2 is YSYEKL. This CDR3 has 19 amino acids. In DNA form, the CDR3 reads TGCGCCAGCAGCCAAGACTTGTTCGGCCTAGCCCACTATAATTCACCCCTCCACTTT. Amino acids: CASSQDLFGLAHYNSPLHF.

The chain uses TRBV5-1 and TRBJ2-4; D gene ambiguous. The V gene lost 0 bases and the J gene lost 9 bases, with 10 bases spanning the gap. The germline CDR1 and CDR2 sequences are SGHRS and YFSETQ. This CDR3 spans 13 amino acids. CDR3 protein: CASSLGREGIQYF. DNA of the CDR3: TGCGCCAGCAGCTTGGGAAGGGAAGGCATTCAGTACTTC.

In its sample, this clone was seen once. The chain uses TRBV25-1 and TRBJ1-2; D is unclear. Trimming took off 3 bases at V and 3 bases at J, with 8 bases between the two ends. This CDR3 is 13 amino acids long. The germline gives CDR1 MGHDK, CDR2 SYGVNS. The CDR3 region is CASSDARYYGYTF. In nucleotides, the CDR3 is TGTGCCAGCAGTGACGCAAGGTACTATGGCTACACCTTC.

This chain joins TRBV30 and TRBJ2-7, with 10 bases lining up with TRBD1. With 2 bases clipped from V and 3 bases from J, the junction kept 1 base outside the gene matches. From germline, CDR1 is GTSNPN and CDR2 SVGIG (reference sequence). This CDR3 is built from 13 residues. CDR3 sequence reads: CAWSRDRGYEQYF. DNA of the CDR3: TGTGCCTGGAGTAGGGACAGGGGCTACGAGCAGTACTTC.

The V and J genes are TRBV7-9 and TRBJ1-4; the match to TRBD1 covers 7 bases. Germline V gives CDR1 SEHNR, CDR2 FQNEAQ (reference sequence). The trim removed 4 bases at V and 10 bases at J, leaving 12 bases unmatched. The CDR3 contains 15 residues. The DNA for the CDR3 is TGTGCCAGCAGCTACCGGGACAGTGGGACCGGAAAACTGTTTTTT. Translation gives CASSYRDSGTGKLFF.

This clone was detected a few times. The chain links TRBV30 to TRBJ2-5; D not resolved. Trimming pared 0 bases from V and 2 bases from J, leaving 13 bases between. The CDR3 is 15 amino acids. Germline CDR1 and CDR2: GTSNPN and SVGIG (reference sequence). The CDR3 DNA reads TGTGCCTGGAGTGTGATGGGCAGACCACAAGAGACCCAGTACTTC. Translating it yields CAWSVMGRPQETQYF.

A note on this clone: Other DNA sequences in the same sample also yield this CDR3. The rearrangement uses TRBV9 and TRBJ1-1; D remains ambiguous. The ends were cut back, 0 bases at V and 0 bases at J, with 3 bases in the middle. Germline V gene lookup returns CDR1 SGDLS and CDR2 YYNGEE. The CDR3 spans 13 residues. This chain's CDR3 is CASSVGMNTEAFF. CDR3 DNA: TGTGCCAGCAGCGTAGGGATGAACACTGAAGCTTTCTTT.

The chain joins TRBV6-5 to TRBJ2-4; no clear D. The CDR3 extends over 11 amino acids. V was cut by 3 bases and J by 10 bases, with 7 bases left in between. Germline CDR1 reads MNHEY; CDR2 reads SVGAGI. The CDR3, as DNA: TGTGCCAGCAGTTATAAGCAGATTCAGTACTTC. Amino acid sequence: CASSYKQIQYF.

The chain recombines TRBV23-1 with TRBJ2-1, with 14 bases that match TRBD2. TRBV23-1 is labeled an ORF, and its function is uncertain. Trimming cost V 4 bases and J 6 bases; bases outside gene matches: 8. This CDR3 has 17 amino acids. The CDR3 DNA follows: TGCGCCAGCAGTCGGAGCACGGGACTAGCGGGGGCCAATGAGCAGTTCTTC. This encodes CASSRSTGLAGANEQFF.

The chain joins TRBV29-1 to TRBJ1-1; weak D call: TRBD1 (6 bases). Looked up from germline, CDR1 is SQVTM and CDR2 is ANQGSEA. This CDR3 contains 13 residues. Trimming stripped 6 bases from V and 9 bases from J, with 20 bases between. DNA of the CDR3: TGCAGCGTCTTGAAGGTGGAGCGGGGGCAAGCTTTCTTT. Translating gives CSVLKVERGQAFF.

This clone was counted only a few times. The rearrangement links TRBV7-9 to TRBJ2-5; a possible D gene is TRBD2 (5 bases). This CDR3 comprises 17 residues. Trimming cost V 1 base and J 1 base, with 16 bases left between them. CDR1 and CDR2 (germline): SEHNR, FQNEAQ (reference sequence). The DNA for the CDR3 is TGTGCCAGCAGCTTAGGGCGAGGAGGCGCAATCCAAGAGACCCAGTACTTC. Its protein product is CASSLGRGGAIQETQYF.

For the CDR3, the DNA is TGTGCCAGCAGCTTCTGGGCAGATACGCAGTATTTT. Encoded protein: CASSFWADTQYF. The chain uses TRBV7-9 and TRBJ2-3; D gene ambiguous. The length of the CDR3 is 12 residues. Trimming pared 3 bases from V and 4 bases from J, leaving 5 bases between. CDR1 is SEHNR and CDR2 is FQNEAQ in the germline V gene (reference sequence). Combining the CDR3 with reference TRBV7-9 and TRBJ2-3 gives the whole variable domain DTGVSQNPRHKITKRGQNVTFRCDPISEHNRLYWYRQTLGQGPEFLTYFQNEAQLEKSRLLSDRFSAERPKGSFSTLEIQRTEQGDSAMYLCASSFWADTQYFGPGTRLTVL.

The chain recombines TRBV29-1 with TRBJ1-6; 9 positions match TRBD1. The CDR3 consists of 13 residues. Trimming took 7 bases from V and 7 from J; bases not matched to a gene: 5. Germline CDR1 SQVTM, CDR2 ANQGSEA. In nucleotides, the CDR3 is TGCAGCGCCGCCGGACAGGGGAATTCACCCCTCCACTTT. Translation: CSAAGQGNSPLHF.

This clone has just one count. The gene calls are TRBV11-2 and TRBJ2-1; D is unclear. V was shortened by 1 base and J by 7 bases, with 14 bases between the two germline ends. This CDR3 has 15 residues. CDR1 is SGHAT and CDR2 is FQNNGV in the germline V gene. This CDR3 reads CASSLAGGPTNEQFF. The CDR3 bases are TGTGCCAGCAGCTTAGCGGGCGGCCCTACGAATGAGCAGTTCTTC.

This clone has at least ten counts. This chain uses TRBV6-5 with TRBJ2-7; possible D gene TRBD1, 6 bases. The V gene's germline CDR1 is MNHEY and CDR2 SVGAGI. V was shortened by 8 bases and J by 1 base, with 12 bases between the two germline ends. The CDR3 contains 13 residues. CDR3 coding DNA: TGTGCCAGCGGACCGGGACATTCCTACGAGCAGTACTTC. Residues: CASGPGHSYEQYF.

The CDR3 nucleotides are TGCGCCAGCAGCTTGGGACCGGACTCCTACGAGCAGTACTTC. The encoded protein is CASSLGPDSYEQYF. The chain uses TRBV5-1 and TRBJ2-7; D uncertain. V lost 0 bases and J 0 bases, leaving 7 bases between the germline ends. Germline lookup yields CDR1 SGHRS and CDR2 YFSETQ. The CDR3 contains 14 residues. Drawing the rest from reference TRBV5-1 and TRBJ2-7, the complete variable domain is KAGVTQTPRYLIKTRGQQVTLSCSPISGHRSVSWYQQTPGQGLQFLFEYFSETQRNKGNFPGRFSGRQFSNSRSEMNVSTLELGDSALYLCASSLGPDSYEQYFGPGTRLTVT.

This chain links TRBV30 with TRBJ2-1; maybe TRBD2 (6 bases). CDR1 is GTSNPN and CDR2 is SVGIG in the germline V gene (reference sequence). V shed 4 bases and J shed 4 bases, with 20 bases lying between them. The CDR3 is 16 amino acids. The CDR3 here is CAWKKIGTSGYNEQFF. The CDR3 bases are TGTGCCTGGAAGAAAATTGGCACCAGCGGGTACAATGAGCAGTTCTTC. Complete variable domain (other parts from reference TRBV30 and TRBJ2-1): SQTIHQWPATLVQPVGSPLSLECTVEGTSNPNLYWYRQAAGRGLQLLFYSVGIGQISSEVPQNLSASRPQDRQFILSSKKLLLSDSGFYLCAWKKIGTSGYNEQFFGPGTRLTVL.

The rearrangement uses TRBV19 and TRBJ2-1, with D tentatively TRBD1 (6 bases). The V gene lost 7 bases and the J gene lost 0 bases, with 13 bases spanning the gap. Germline lookup yields CDR1 LNHDA and CDR2 SQIVND (reference sequence). The CDR3 is 15 residues long. CDR3 DNA: TGTGCCAGTAATCCCGACAGGAGCTCCTACAATGAGCAGTTCTTC. It is translated as CASNPDRSSYNEQFF. The full variable domain, completed using reference TRBV19 and TRBJ2-1, is DGGITQSPKYLFRKEGQNVTLSCEQNLNHDAMYWYRQDPGQGLRLIYYSQIVNDFQKGDIAEGYSVSREKKESFPLTVTSAQKNPTAFYLCASNPDRSSYNEQFFGPGTRLTVL.

The chain combines TRBV6-6 with TRBJ1-2; the match to TRBD1 covers 7 bases. CDR1 is MNHNY, CDR2 SVGAGI, per germline (reference sequence). There are 15 residues in the CDR3. The V segment lost 2 bases and the J segment 4 bases; nucleotides outside the gene matches: 7. Written as DNA, the CDR3 is TGTGCCAGCAGTTACGACCAGGGGACAGTCTATGGCTACACCTTC. Protein sequence: CASSYDQGTVYGYTF.

The chain recombines TRBV5-4 with TRBJ2-1, with D perhaps TRBD1 (6 bases). Germline lookup yields CDR1 SGHNT and CDR2 YYREEE (reference sequence). The CDR3 runs 15 residues. The V gene lost 0 bases and the J gene lost 1 base, with 8 bases spanning the gap. In DNA, the CDR3 is TGTGCCAGCAGCTTGGCAGGGGTTTCCTACAATGAGCAGTTCTTC. Translating it yields CASSLAGVSYNEQFF.

The chain has TRBV5-4 and TRBJ2-4, with D possibly matching TRBD2 (6 bases). V was shortened by 2 bases and J by 4 bases, with 7 bases between the two germline ends. The germline gives CDR1 SGHNT, CDR2 YYREEE (reference sequence). CDR3 length: 13 residues. In DNA, the CDR3 is TGTGCCAGCAGCTTAGGAGGGAAAAACATTCAGTACTTC. It specifies CASSLGGKNIQYF.

The V call is TRBV30, the J call TRBJ2-5; D tentatively reads TRBD1 or TRBD2 (6 bases each). This CDR3 spans 12 amino acids. Germline V gives CDR1 GTSNPN, CDR2 SVGIG (reference sequence). Between the trimmed V and J ends, which lost 8 bases and 4 bases, there was a span of 14 bases. CDR3 amino acids: CARRGVGETQYF. In DNA form, the CDR3 reads TGTGCCCGAAGGGGGGTCGGAGAGACCCAGTACTTC. The whole variable domain, remainder taken from reference TRBV30 and TRBJ2-5, is SQTIHQWPATLVQPVGSPLSLECTVEGTSNPNLYWYRQAAGRGLQLLFYSVGIGQISSEVPQNLSASRPQDRQFILSSKKLLLSDSGFYLCARRGVGETQYFGPGTRLLVL.

The chain couples TRBV6-1 to TRBJ2-7, with no clear D. From germline, CDR1 is MNHNS and CDR2 SASEGT. The CDR3 is made up of 10 amino acids. V was cut by 5 bases and J by 3 bases, with 2 bases left in between. The CDR3 loop is CASSRYEQYF. CDR3 in DNA: TGTGCCAGCAGTCGCTACGAGCAGTACTTC.

The V call is TRBV29-1, the J call TRBJ2-2; TRBD1 aligns across 8 bases. This CDR3 has 13 amino acids. Germline V lookup: CDR1 SQVTM, CDR2 ANQGSEA. Trimming removed 5 bases from V and 6 bases from J; junction bases left unmatched: 5. CDR3 DNA sequence: TGCAGCGTTAGGGGACAGGAGGCCGGGGAGCTGTTTTTT. Translation: CSVRGQEAGELFF.

V is TRBV5-1 and J is TRBJ1-1, with 7 bases lining up with TRBD1. V lost 4 bases, J lost 3 bases, and 3 bases stayed unmatched. CDR1 is SGHRS and CDR2 is YFSETQ in the germline V gene. The CDR3 contains 13 residues. The CDR3 here is CASSATGDTEAFF. Written as DNA, the CDR3 is TGCGCCAGCAGCGCAACAGGGGACACTGAAGCTTTCTTT.

This chain links TRBV5-8 with TRBJ1-6; D gene ambiguous. From germline, CDR1 is SGHTS and CDR2 YDEGEE. Trimming removed 5 bases at V and 1 base at J, with 1 base between. This CDR3 comprises 12 residues. The CDR3: CASSSYNSPLHF. CDR3 nucleotides: TGTGCCAGCAGTTCCTATAATTCACCCCTCCACTTT.

The chain is built from TRBV7-9 and TRBJ1-2; D unresolved. The CDR3 length is 13 residues. V was clipped by 1 base and J by 4 bases, with 7 bases between them. Germline V gives CDR1 SEHNR, CDR2 FQNEAQ (reference sequence). CDR3 nucleotide sequence: TGTGCCAGCAGCTTAGAAACAGCCTATGGCTACACCTTC. Translating it yields CASSLETAYGYTF.